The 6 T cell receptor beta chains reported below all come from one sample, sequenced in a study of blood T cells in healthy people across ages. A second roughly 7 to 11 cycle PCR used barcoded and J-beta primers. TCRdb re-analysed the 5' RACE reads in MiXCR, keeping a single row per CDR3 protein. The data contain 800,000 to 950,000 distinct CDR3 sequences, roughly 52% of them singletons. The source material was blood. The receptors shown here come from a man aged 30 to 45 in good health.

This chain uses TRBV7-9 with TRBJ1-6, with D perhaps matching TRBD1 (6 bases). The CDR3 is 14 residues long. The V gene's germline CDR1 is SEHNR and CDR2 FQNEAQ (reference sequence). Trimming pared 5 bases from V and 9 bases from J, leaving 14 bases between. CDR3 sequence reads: CASSVQGKGSPLHF. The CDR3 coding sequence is TGTGCCAGCAGCGTACAGGGAAAAGGTTCACCCCTCCACTTT.

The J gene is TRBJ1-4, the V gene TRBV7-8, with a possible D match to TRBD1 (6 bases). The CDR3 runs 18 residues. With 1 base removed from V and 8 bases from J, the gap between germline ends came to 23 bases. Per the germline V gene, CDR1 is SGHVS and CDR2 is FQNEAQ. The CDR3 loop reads CASSLDREGDENYEKLFF. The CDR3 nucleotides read TGTGCCAGCAGCTTAGACAGGGAGGGGGATGAGAATTACGAAAAACTGTTTTTT. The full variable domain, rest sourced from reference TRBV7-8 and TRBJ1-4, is GAGVSQSPRYKVAKRGQDVALRCDPISGHVSLFWYQQALGQGPEFLTYFQNEAQLDKSGLPSDRFFAERPEGSVSTLKIQRTQQEDSAVYLCASSLDREGDENYEKLFFGSGTQLSVL.

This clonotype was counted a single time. CDR3 coding DNA: TGTGCCAGTAAAGTAAACAGGGCGGGTGGGGAGACCCAGTACTTC. Encoded protein: CASKVNRAGGETQYF. The chain combines TRBV6-1 with TRBJ2-5, with D perhaps matching TRBD1 (6 bases). The CDR3 length is 15 residues. The V gene's germline CDR1 is MNHNS and CDR2 SASEGT. V gave up 9 bases and J gave up 5 bases, with 22 bases separating them.

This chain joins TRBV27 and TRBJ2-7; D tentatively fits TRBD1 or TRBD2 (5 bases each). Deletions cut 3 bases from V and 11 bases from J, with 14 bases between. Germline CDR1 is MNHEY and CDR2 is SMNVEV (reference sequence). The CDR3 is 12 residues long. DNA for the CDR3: TGTGCCAGCAGTTTGGGCCGGGGACCGGAGTACTTC. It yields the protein CASSLGRGPEYF.

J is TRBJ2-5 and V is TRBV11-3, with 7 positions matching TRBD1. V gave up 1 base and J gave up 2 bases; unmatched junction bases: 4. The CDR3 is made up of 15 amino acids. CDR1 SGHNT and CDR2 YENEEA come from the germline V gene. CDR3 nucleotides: TGTGCCAGCAGCTTAGGAGAGGGACAGCAAGAGACCCAGTACTTC. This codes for CASSLGEGQQETQYF. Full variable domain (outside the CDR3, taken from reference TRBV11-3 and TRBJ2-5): EAGVVQSPRYKIIEKKQPVAFWCNPISGHNTLYWYLQNLGQGPELLIRYENEEAVDDSQLPKDRFSAERLKGVDSTLKIQPAELGDSAVYLCASSLGEGQQETQYFGPGTRLLVL.

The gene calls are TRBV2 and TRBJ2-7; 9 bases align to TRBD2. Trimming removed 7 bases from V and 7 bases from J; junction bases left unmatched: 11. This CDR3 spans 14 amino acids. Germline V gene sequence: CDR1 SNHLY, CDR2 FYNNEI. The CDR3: CASIRHGLAREQYF. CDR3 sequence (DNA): TGTGCCAGCATTCGCCATGGACTAGCGCGAGAGCAGTACTTC.